This T cell receptor (beta chain) was found in a study of blood T cell repertoires in COVID-19. About the study: The study drew acute and convalescent COVID-19 samples from the United States, Italy and Spain. Nucleic acid was either cDNA or gDNA, and it came from T cells, B-cell-depleted T cells, or PBMCs.

Assay used: immunoSEQ multiplex PCR; TCRdb lists only in-frame clones, some missing. The data show about 220,000 clones, around 80% seen once. The CDR3 contains 15 residues. Trimming removed 2 bases at V and 3 bases at J, with 14 bases between. Germline V gene sequence: CDR1 MGHRA, CDR2 YSYEKL. The material sequenced was peripheral blood. The clonotype comes from a human donor in a cohort sampled during active COVID-19. The rearrangement links TRBV4-1 to TRBJ2-7; a weak D match, TRBD2 (5 bases). The CDR3, as DNA: TGCGCCAGCAGCCAAAACGAGGGAAGGAGCTACGAGCAGTACTTC. Its protein product is CASSQNEGRSYEQYF.